This TCR beta chain stems from a study of shared clonotypes between healthy human individuals. To note about this clone: Antigen: not known.

V lost 5 bases and J lost 0; bases outside the gene matches: 10. The CDR3 loop spans 16 amino acids. CDR1 and CDR2 (germline): SGHTA, FQGTGA. Clones were sequenced by immunoSEQ multiplex PCR, and TCRdb holds only the in-frame ones, with some missing. The sample lists fewer than 1.6 million clones, just under 99% occurring once. Findings of the study overall: Sorted-subset sequencing, rarefaction showed, was incomplete despite large depth.

Donors had no recently reported acute infections or vaccinations and were HIV-negative. The source is a man between 25 and 39 years old in good health. The chain has TRBV7-3 and TRBJ2-7; 7 positions agree with TRBD1. Sequenced: naive CD4+ T cells sorted from blood. The subset: CD45RA+ positively selected. The DNA for the CDR3 is TGTGCCAGCAGCGAAAGGGGGCGGACGGGCTCCTACGAGCAGTACTTC. It specifies CASSERGRTGSYEQYF.